These T cell receptor beta chains were read from a single sample in a study of shared clonotypes between healthy human individuals. This table comes from immunoSEQ multiplex PCR, and its TCRdb copy is limited to in-frame clones, with some not included. The sample shows roughly 1.4 million clones, approximately 98.5% of them seen only once. The sequencing sample was made of naive CD4+ T cells sorted from blood. The receptors originated from a young man in good health. CDR3s include the opening cysteine and the closing phenylalanine or tryptophan. The D gene is left open where the match is weak. Part of the rows lack a size; the others show once, few, many or a class for expanded clones.

abundance	d_gene	v_gene	j_gene	CDR3nt	CDR3aa
-	TRBD2	TRBV11-2	TRBJ2-7	TGTGCCAGCAGCTTAGTCCGTAGCGGGATAGCCTCCTACGAGCAGTACTTC	CASSLVRSGIASYEQYF
-	-	TRBV18	TRBJ2-3	TGTGCCAGCTCAGGCTTCTGGGCCACTCAACCCACAGATACGCAGTATTTT	CASSGFWATQPTDTQYF
-	-	TRBV2	TRBJ1-2	TGTGCCAGCAGTGTGGTGGCCGGCTACACCTTC	CASSVVAGYTF
-	-	TRBV6-5	TRBJ2-7	TGTGCCAGCCAGGAGGGGGTTTTCCCCTACGAGCAGTACTTC	CASQEGVFPYEQYF
-	-	TRBV29-1	TRBJ2-3	TGCAGCGTTGAAGCGGGGACAGATACGCAGTATTTT	CSVEAGTDTQYF
-	-	TRBV27	TRBJ1-2	TGTGCCAGCAGTTTTCTGAATAACTATGGCTACACCTTC	CASSFLNNYGYTF
-	TRBD2	TRBV15	TRBJ2-1	TGTGCCACCCGGAGGGGTAGCGGGAGGCAACTTAACGAGCAGTTCTTC	CATRRGSGRQLNEQFF
-	TRBD2	TRBV9	TRBJ2-7	TGTGCCAGCAGCGTAGGGGATAGCGGGCACTCCTACGAGCAGTACTTC	CASSVGDSGHSYEQYF
-	-	TRBV5-6	TRBJ2-3	TGTGCCAGCAGCTTCTTGGGTGAAAGCACAGATACGCAGTATTTT	CASSFLGESTDTQYF
-	TRBD2	TRBV15	TRBJ2-1	TGTGCCACCAGCAGAACGGGAGGGCCCTCGAATGAGCAGTTCTTC	CATSRTGGPSNEQFF
-	-	TRBV27	TRBJ2-3	TGTGCCAGCAGTTTATTCCGTGGTCGAGATACGCAGTATTTT	CASSLFRGRDTQYF
-	TRBD1	TRBV28	TRBJ1-2	TGTGCCAGCAACATAAGGGGGCGCAGGAACGGCGATGGCTACACCTTC	CASNIRGRRNGDGYTF
-	-	TRBV28	TRBJ2-7	TGTGCCAGCAGTTTTACAGAAAGAGGGGCCGACCAGTACTTC	CASSFTERGADQYF
-	-	TRBV6-5	TRBJ1-4	TGTGCCAGCAGTCAAACCTGGGAAAAACTGTTTTTT	CASSQTWEKLFF
-	-	TRBV5-6	TRBJ2-3	TGTGCCAGCAGCCAGGGCCGGCGAGATACGCAGTATTTT	CASSQGRRDTQYF
once	-	TRBV14	TRBJ2-1	TGTGCCAGCAGCCAAGTCTATGCCGGGAGCTCCTACAATGAGCAGTTCTTC	CASSQVYAGSSYNEQFF
-	-	TRBV25-1	TRBJ2-5	TGTGCCAGCAGTGACGCCGGGACACTCCAAGAGACCCAGTACTTC	CASSDAGTLQETQYF
-	-	TRBV7-2	TRBJ1-1	TGTGCCAGCAGCCGACTTGGGGGGAACACTGAAGCTTTCTTT	CASSRLGGNTEAFF
-	-	TRBV5-1	TRBJ2-1	TGCGCCAGCAGCAACCCAGGGGCGGGGTTCAATGAGCAGTTCTTC	CASSNPGAGFNEQFF
-	TRBD1	TRBV28	TRBJ2-7	TGTGCCAGCAGCCCGGGTCGACAGGGAGCCTACGAGCAGTACTTC	CASSPGRQGAYEQYF
-	-	TRBV5-6	TRBJ1-4	TGTGCCAGCAGCTTGGTCGCGTCATCAATGGCAAAACTGTTTTTT	CASSLVASSMAKLFF
-	-	TRBV5-4	TRBJ2-5	TGTGCCAGCAGCTTGGGCACCACGAACGGGGAGACCCAGTACTTC	CASSLGTTNGETQYF
-	-	TRBV4-1	TRBJ2-1	TGCGCCAGCAGCCATGTAGCCGGAGGGCCAAGGGGTGAGCAGTTCTTC	CASSHVAGGPRGEQFF
-	-	TRBV5-1	TRBJ1-2	TGCGCCAGCAGTATAGCAACAGGAGTCAACTATGGCTACACCTTC	CASSIATGVNYGYTF
-	-	TRBV6-5	TRBJ1-1	TGTGCCAGCAGTTACGAGGCAGGCTTGAACACTGAAGCTTTCTTT	CASSYEAGLNTEAFF
-	TRBD2	TRBV27	TRBJ2-3	TGTGCCAGCGGCGAGCGGGAGGCCTCAAAGGGTGATACGCAGTATTTT	CASGEREASKGDTQYF
-	-	TRBV28	TRBJ2-7	TGTGCCAGCACCAGAACAGCCCCCGGGACCTACGAGCAGTACTTC	CASTRTAPGTYEQYF
-	TRBD2	TRBV28	TRBJ2-1	TGTGCCAGCAGTCCCATCGGAACGACTAGCGGGAGTGGTGAGCAGTTCTTC	CASSPIGTTSGSGEQFF
-	-	TRBV10-2	TRBJ2-7	TGCGCCAGCAGGAGAACCTCTACCTACGAGCAGTACTTC	CASRRTSTYEQYF
-	-	TRBV7-2	TRBJ1-2	TGTGCCAGCAGCTTTGTGGGGCAGCGGGGCTACACCTTC	CASSFVGQRGYTF
-	-	TRBV18	TRBJ2-4	TGTGCCAGCTCACCACTTCCGGGACACGGATCGACCAAAAACATTCAGTACTTC	CASSPLPGHGSTKNIQYF
-	-	TRBV6-5	TRBJ1-1	TGTGCCAGCAGTTACATGATCGGGACACCGAACACTGAAGCTTTCTTT	CASSYMIGTPNTEAFF